This TCR beta chain originates from a study of blood T cell repertoires in COVID-19. Whole-study context: T cells, B-cell-depleted T cells, or PBMCs provided the cDNA or gDNA that served as material.

Data came from immunoSEQ multiplex PCR; TCRdb stores just in-frame clones and leaves some out. Here the sample spans around 300,000 clones, around nine tenths being singletons. CDR3 length: 15 amino acids. CDR1 is LGHDT and CDR2 is YNNKEL in the germline V gene (reference sequence). The junction had 5 bases not matched to a gene; V was cut back by 4 bases and J by 3 bases. In regard to this clone: This CDR3 is also generated by other DNA sequences in the sample.

The sequenced sample consisted of PBMCs or T cells enriched from blood (not recorded which). The sequence derives from a woman in her thirties or forties who had recovered from COVID-19. The chain has TRBV3-1 (or the pseudogene TRBV3-2) and TRBJ1-1, with 10 bases fitting TRBD1. The CDR3 protein is CASSPDRGLYTEAFF. DNA of the CDR3: TGTGCCAGCAGCCCGGACAGGGGGTTGTACACTGAAGCTTTCTTT.